This T cell receptor beta chain is from a study of cytomegalovirus exposure and HLA in healthy donors. Germline V CDR1 and CDR2: MNHNS, SASEGT. The CDR3 has 15 residues. Losses at the gene ends were 5 bases for V and 4 bases for J; bases not matched to a gene: 7. PCR was performed using 60 Vbeta and 13 Jbeta primers. TCRdb keeps only in-frame clones here, not all; method: immunoSEQ multiplex PCR. The sample holds about 130,000 clones; roughly 72% are singletons and the top ten take roughly 1.8%. The chain has TRBV6-1 and TRBJ2-7; TRBD2 agrees at 11 bases. This TCR was recovered from a woman in her forties or fifties in good health and CMV-seronegative. The sample was PBMCs. CDR3 nucleotide sequence: TGTGCCAGCAGTCATATAGCGGGAGGGCATTACGAGCAGTACTTC. Translating it yields CASSHIAGGHYEQYF.